Listed here are 19 T cell receptor beta chains from one sample, sequenced in a study of blood T cell repertoires in COVID-19. Only in-frame clones appear in the TCRdb table, and some are missing; sequencing was by immunoSEQ multiplex PCR. The data show 150,000 to 180,000 clones, 75% to 90% seen once. Sequenced input: peripheral blood. Receptors originate from a woman aged 40 to 49 with acute or convalescent COVID-19.

The chain has TRBV5-8 and TRBJ1-2, with 8 positions matching TRBD1. Germline V gene lookup returns CDR1 SGHTS and CDR2 YDEGEE. The CDR3 extends over 13 amino acids. V gave up 3 bases and J gave up 8 bases; unmatched junction bases: 6. The CDR3 DNA follows: TGTGCCAGCAGCTCAGGGGGCCTCATCGGCTACACCTTC. Encoded protein: CASSSGGLIGYTF. The full variable domain, in which reference TRBV5-8 and TRBJ1-2 provide the parts outside the CDR3, is EAGVTQSPTHLIKTRGQQATLRCSPISGHTSVYWYQQALGLGLQFLLWYDEGEERNRGNFPPRFSGRQFPNYSSELNVNALELEDSALYLCASSSGGLIGYTFGSGTRLTVV.

The chain couples TRBV7-9 to TRBJ1-1; D remains unclear. The CDR3 totals 13 residues. The germline gives CDR1 SEHNR, CDR2 FQNEAQ (reference sequence). V was cut by 1 base and J by 5 bases, with 8 bases left in between. The CDR3 DNA is TGTGCCAGCAGCTTAGTGTGGGAGACTGAAGCTTTCTTT. Its translation: CASSLVWETEAFF.

This rearrangement joins TRBV30 to TRBJ1-2, with 9 bases aligning to TRBD1. Germline-derived CDR1 and CDR2 are GTSNPN and SVGIG (reference sequence). The J segment lost 6 bases and the V segment lost 2 bases, leaving 10 bases of the junction unmatched. The CDR3 is 15 residues long. The CDR3 is CAWSLIGTGFHGYTF. The CDR3 DNA is TGTGCCTGGAGTCTCATAGGGACAGGGTTCCATGGCTACACCTTC.

CDR3 DNA sequence: TGCGCCAGCAGCTTGGATTACAGGGTTAGTGGCTACACCTTC. It encodes CASSLDYRVSGYTF. The V call is TRBV5-1, the J call TRBJ1-2; perhaps TRBD1 as D (6 bases). Trimming cost V 0 bases and J 7 bases, with 13 bases left between them. The CDR3 has 14 amino acids. Germline CDR1 and CDR2: SGHRS and YFSETQ.

The V gene is TRBV6-5, the J gene TRBJ2-1; tentatively, D is TRBD2 (5 bases). In germline, CDR1 is MNHEY, CDR2 SVGAGI. Trimming took off 6 bases at V and 4 bases at J, with 16 bases between the two ends. CDR3 length equals 15 residues. CDR3 DNA sequence: TGTGCCAGCAGGATTATAGAAGCGGAATACAATGAGCAGTTCTTC. Its translation: CASRIIEAEYNEQFF.

The V call is TRBV19, the J call TRBJ2-7; 8 nucleotides match TRBD2. CDR1 and CDR2 from the germline V gene are LNHDA and SQIVND (reference sequence). The CDR3 is 17 amino acids. With 6 bases clipped from V and 7 bases from J, the junction kept 20 bases outside the gene matches. This CDR3 reads CASSLQYRPAGVSEQYF. The CDR3 DNA is TGTGCCAGTAGCCTCCAATATAGACCAGCGGGAGTTTCAGAGCAGTACTTC.

This chain joins TRBV5-6 and TRBJ2-7; tentative D call: TRBD2 (5 bases). The CDR3 runs to 12 residues. Trimming cost V 2 bases and J 4 bases, with 7 bases left between them. Germline CDR1 and CDR2: SGHDT and YYEEEE. Written as DNA, the CDR3 is TGTGCCAGCAGCTTCGTAGCGTACGAGCAGTACTTC. Residues: CASSFVAYEQYF.

This chain uses TRBV4-1 with TRBJ2-5; 13 bases agree with TRBD2. The V gene's germline CDR1 is MGHRA and CDR2 YSYEKL. There are 16 residues in the CDR3. The V segment lost 4 bases and the J segment 5 bases; nucleotides outside the gene matches: 7. The CDR3 sequence is CASSPIGLAGAETQYF. Written as DNA, the CDR3 is TGCGCCAGCAGCCCCATCGGACTAGCGGGAGCTGAGACCCAGTACTTC.

This clone appeared once. The chain has TRBV6-5 and TRBJ2-1; weak D call: TRBD2 (5 bases). V shed 4 bases and J shed 4 bases, with 14 bases lying between them. The V gene's germline CDR1 is MNHEY and CDR2 SVGAGI. This CDR3 spans 15 amino acids. CDR3 bases: TGTGCCAGCAGTTCCCAGGACTCGTTTTACAATGAGCAGTTCTTC. It specifies CASSSQDSFYNEQFF.

In this sample, this clone turned up once. The chain carries TRBV2 and TRBJ1-3; D is perhaps TRBD1 (5 bases). Germline CDR1 and CDR2: SNHLY and FYNNEI. This CDR3 is built from 14 residues. Trimming pared 3 bases from V and 0 bases from J, leaving 6 bases between. In nucleotides, the CDR3 is TGTGCCAGCAGTGATGGGGCCTCTGGAAACACCATATATTTT. It yields the protein CASSDGASGNTIYF.

V usage is TRBV9 and J usage is TRBJ1-2; 7 nucleotides align to TRBD1. Germline trimming cut 4 bases from V and 4 bases from J; bases unmatched to any gene: 7. This CDR3 contains 14 residues. Germline CDR1 reads SGDLS; CDR2 reads YYNGEE. CDR3: CASSTQTGVYGYTF. As DNA, the CDR3 is TGTGCCAGCAGCACCCAAACAGGGGTCTATGGCTACACCTTC. Combining the CDR3 with reference TRBV9 and TRBJ1-2 gives the whole variable domain DSGVTQTPKHLITATGQRVTLRCSPRSGDLSVYWYQQSLDQGLQFLIQYYNGEERAKGNILERFSAQQFPDLHSELNLSSLELGDSALYFCASSTQTGVYGYTFGSGTRLTVV.

The gene calls are TRBV2 and TRBJ2-5; 7 nucleotides agree with TRBD1. The trim removed 6 bases at V and 4 bases at J, leaving 8 bases unmatched. CDR1 and CDR2 from the germline V gene are SNHLY and FYNNEI. The CDR3 runs to 14 residues. This CDR3 reads CASRGRDRIETQYF. The CDR3 DNA sequence: TGTGCCAGCAGGGGAAGGGACAGAATAGAGACCCAGTACTTC.

V and J are TRBV2 and TRBJ1-1; 9 bases are shared with TRBD1. There are 13 residues in the CDR3. Germline V gives CDR1 SNHLY, CDR2 FYNNEI. The ends lost 6 bases at V and 4 bases at J; junction bases unmatched: 3. The CDR3 coding sequence is TGTGCCAGCAGGGCGACAGGGGGCACTGAAGCTTTCTTT. It yields the protein CASRATGGTEAFF.

The chain uses TRBV11-2 and TRBJ1-6; maybe TRBD1 (5 bases). The CDR3 is 15 amino acids. Germline V CDR1 and CDR2: SGHAT, FQNNGV. V was cut by 2 bases and J by 14 bases, with 19 bases left in between. CDR3 region: CASSLNIGAGVTLHF. Written as DNA, the CDR3 is TGTGCCAGCAGCTTAAATATTGGGGCAGGAGTGACCCTCCACTTT.

The chain carries TRBV2 and TRBJ1-1; 8 nucleotides match TRBD1. The V and J ends lost 10 bases and 3 bases, in that order; junction bases with no gene match: 13. Germline CDR1 SNHLY, CDR2 FYNNEI. CDR3 size: 15 residues. CDR3: CAIYQGAIGDTEAFF. CDR3 nucleotides: TGTGCCATCTACCAGGGGGCGATAGGGGACACTGAAGCTTTCTTT.

The DNA for the CDR3 is TGTGCCAGTAGTATAGTCCAGGGGACAGGGCTCAATGGCTACACCTTC. It encodes CASSIVQGTGLNGYTF. The chain combines TRBV19 with TRBJ1-2; 9 nucleotides agree with TRBD1. CDR3 size: 16 residues. Trimming cost V 1 base and J 6 bases; bases outside gene matches: 9. Germline values: CDR1 LNHDA, CDR2 SQIVND (reference sequence). Based on the CDR3 plus reference TRBV19 and TRBJ1-2, the full variable domain is DGGITQSPKYLFRKEGQNVTLSCEQNLNHDAMYWYRQDPGQGLRLIYYSQIVNDFQKGDIAEGYSVSREKKESFPLTVTSAQKNPTAFYLCASSIVQGTGLNGYTFGSGTRLTVV.

This chain uses TRBV5-1 with TRBJ2-2, with 7 bases matching TRBD2. The CDR3 is made up of 15 amino acids. Germline V gives CDR1 SGHRS, CDR2 YFSETQ. The V gene end was trimmed by 5 bases and the J gene end by 2 bases; junction bases not matched to a gene: 6. The CDR3 sequence is CASSATSDNTGELFF. The DNA for the CDR3 is TGCGCCAGCAGTGCTACTAGCGACAACACCGGGGAGCTGTTTTTT. The full variable domain, rest sourced from reference TRBV5-1 and TRBJ2-2, is KAGVTQTPRYLIKTRGQQVTLSCSPISGHRSVSWYQQTPGQGLQFLFEYFSETQRNKGNFPGRFSGRQFSNSRSEMNVSTLELGDSALYLCASSATSDNTGELFFGEGSRLTVL.

This chain links TRBV7-9 with TRBJ1-1; no firm D call. Germline lookup yields CDR1 SEHNR and CDR2 FQNEAQ (reference sequence). The CDR3 has 12 amino acids. With 8 bases removed from V and 0 bases from J, the gap between germline ends came to 7 bases. CDR3 nucleotides: TGTGCCAGCGCACAGATGAACACTGAAGCTTTCTTT. Translation: CASAQMNTEAFF.

This sequence joins TRBV2 and TRBJ1-2; 8 bases fit TRBD1. Germline CDR1 is SNHLY and CDR2 is FYNNEI. CDR3 length: 15 residues. J was trimmed by 6 bases and V by 7 bases; bases with no gene match: 13. The CDR3 sequence is CASNPPGRGLHGYTF. The DNA of the CDR3 is TGTGCCAGCAACCCTCCGGGCAGGGGGCTCCATGGCTACACCTTC.